The rows below give T cell receptor beta chains drawn from one sample of a study of blood T cells in healthy people across ages. TCRdb re-analysed the 5' RACE reads in MiXCR, keeping a single row per CDR3 protein. The table records approximately 780,000 distinct CDR3 sequences, roughly 25% of them present only once. The sample was also reused in another study, on T cells of mothers and their children.

Sequencing input: blood. These receptors all come from a boy between 10 and 17 years old in good health. Each CDR3 is given with its conserved first and last residue. D genes are given only for firm matches. The size field is filled for only some rows; it gives once, few, many or a size class.

J gene	V gene	CDR3 length	D gene	clone size	CDR3 protein	CDR3 DNA
TRBJ2-7	TRBV6-6	13	NA	few	CASSYRQGGEQYF	TGTGCCAGCAGTTACAGGCAGGGTGGCGAGCAGTACTTC
TRBJ2-7	TRBV3-1	15	TRBD2	few	CASSPGRGGFYEQYF	TGTGCCAGCAGCCCAGGGCGGGGGGGCTTCTACGAGCAGTACTTC
TRBJ2-5	TRBV12-3/TRBV12-4	12	NA	few	CASRGALRAQYF	TGTGCCAGCAGGGGAGCCCTCCGGGCCCAGTACTTC
TRBJ2-3	TRBV3-1	20	TRBD1	few	CASSSRGTGSDGVHTDTQYF	TGTGCCAGCAGCAGCCGAGGGACAGGTTCGGACGGAGTCCACACAGATACGCAGTATTTT
TRBJ1-5	TRBV30	13	NA	few	CAWRGEGCQPQHF	TGTGCCTGGAGGGGTGAGGGGTGTCAGCCCCAGCATTTT
TRBJ2-2	TRBV9	15	NA	few	CASSVRGAVNGELFF	TGTGCCAGCAGCGTCAGGGGGGCCGTTAACGGGGAGCTGTTTTTT
TRBJ2-2	TRBV3-1	16	NA	NA	CASSQDRGAGTGELFF	TGTGCCAGCAGCCAAGATCGGGGGGCCGGAACCGGGGAGCTGTTTTTT
TRBJ1-3	TRBV2	15	NA	NA	CASSRDGRSGNTIYF	TGTGCCAGCAGCCGAGACGGACGCTCTGGAAACACCATATATTTT
TRBJ2-7	TRBV25-1	17	NA	few	CASSAPGLVVSSYEQYF	TGTGCCAGCAGCGCCCCCGGGCTGGTGGTAAGCTCCTACGAGCAGTACTTC
TRBJ1-1	TRBV5-1	14	TRBD1	few	CASVAAGGNTEAFF	TGCGCCAGCGTGGCGGCAGGGGGGAACACTGAAGCTTTCTTT
TRBJ2-6	TRBV7-8	16	NA	NA	CASSLGGRTGANVLTF	TGTGCCAGCAGCTTAGGGGGCCGAACTGGGGCCAACGTCCTGACTTTC
TRBJ2-1	TRBV12-3/TRBV12-4	16	TRBD2	few	CASRRTSGLPGDEQFF	TGTGCCAGCAGACGGACTAGCGGGTTACCAGGGGACGAGCAGTTCTTC
TRBJ1-4	TRBV18	14	NA	NA	CASSPPTLNEKLFF	TGTGCCAGCTCACCGCCGACACTTAATGAAAAACTGTTTTTT
TRBJ2-5	TRBV21-1	14	NA	few	CASSKKRYQETQYF	TGTGCCAGCAGCAAAAAGAGGTACCAAGAGACCCAGTACTTC
TRBJ2-7	TRBV29-1	14	NA	NA	CSVESRTNTYEQYF	TGCAGCGTTGAGTCCAGGACAAACACCTACGAGCAGTACTTC
TRBJ2-7	TRBV20-1	16	TRBD2	few	CSAREGASGGAFEQYF	TGCAGTGCTAGAGAAGGGGCTAGCGGGGGGGCTTTCGAGCAGTACTTC
TRBJ2-7	TRBV12-5	14	NA	few	CASGSGQAIYEQYF	TGTGCTAGTGGTTCCGGGCAGGCGATCTACGAGCAGTACTTC
TRBJ2-1	TRBV20-1	20	TRBD1	NA	CSARAIRQGARIFDYNEQFF	TGCAGTGCTAGAGCCATCCGACAGGGGGCGCGAATTTTTGACTACAATGAGCAGTTCTTC
TRBJ2-7	TRBV20-1	15	TRBD2	NA	CSASAGTSGSEEQYF	TGCAGTGCTAGTGCGGGGACTAGCGGGTCGGAAGAGCAGTACTTC
TRBJ2-2	TRBV6-5	17	TRBD2	NA	CASSYPLATEHTGELFF	TGTGCCAGCAGTTACCCACTAGCGACTGAACATACCGGGGAGCTGTTTTTT
TRBJ1-4	TRBV5-5	18	TRBD1	few	CASSPQGTGHHANEKLFF	TGTGCCAGCTCCCCTCAGGGGACAGGACATCATGCGAATGAAAAACTGTTTTTT
TRBJ2-1	TRBV12-3/TRBV12-4	15	NA	few	CASSSAGGLGNEQFF	TGTGCCTCCAGTTCCGCCGGGGGCCTGGGAAATGAGCAGTTCTTC
TRBJ1-5	TRBV10-3	13	NA	NA	CAITTGLGQPQHF	TGTGCCATCACTACAGGGTTAGGGCAGCCCCAGCATTTT
TRBJ2-7	TRBV14	16	TRBD2	NA	CASSHVPQRGTYEQYF	TGTGCCAGCAGCCATGTACCCCAGCGGGGCACCTACGAGCAGTACTTC
TRBJ1-3	TRBV5-1	15	NA	NA	CASSMDILSGNTIYF	TGCGCCAGCAGCATGGACATACTCTCTGGAAACACCATATATTTT
TRBJ2-5	TRBV30	13	NA	NA	CAWSVSAAETQYF	TGTGCCTGGAGTGTATCGGCCGCGGAGACCCAGTACTTC
TRBJ1-6	TRBV7-2	13	TRBD1	NA	CASSLPGGSPLHF	TGTGCCAGCAGCTTGCCAGGGGGTTCACCCCTCCACTTT
TRBJ1-1	TRBV29-1	12	TRBD1	NA	CSAGTGNTEAFF	TGCAGCGCCGGGACAGGGAACACTGAAGCTTTCTTT
TRBJ2-5	TRBV28	13	NA	few	CASRATSRETQYF	TGTGCCAGCAGAGCTACTAGCAGGGAGACCCAGTACTTC
TRBJ2-7	TRBV12-3/TRBV12-4	14	TRBD2	NA	CASSPGLAVEGQYF	TGTGCCAGCAGTCCGGGACTAGCGGTCGAGGGGCAGTACTTC
TRBJ2-5	TRBV7-2	15	NA	NA	CASSFRSGQIGEQYF	TGTGCCAGCAGCTTTAGAAGTGGACAAATCGGGGAACAGTACTTC
TRBJ2-2	TRBV14	18	TRBD1	NA	CASSQFTGQGTNTGELFF	TGTGCCAGCAGCCAGTTTACGGGACAGGGGACGAACACCGGGGAGCTGTTTTTT
TRBJ2-1	TRBV7-9	15	NA	NA	CASSLAQGTYNEQFF	TGTGCCAGCAGCTTAGCCCAGGGGACCTACAATGAGCAGTTCTTC
TRBJ2-5	TRBV20-1	14	NA	few	CSARHNRFQETQYF	TGCAGTGCTAGACATAACCGATTTCAAGAGACCCAGTACTTC
TRBJ2-6	TRBV6-5	16	NA	NA	CASSYETVSGANVLTF	TGTGCCAGCAGTTACGAGACAGTCTCTGGGGCCAACGTCCTGACTTTC
TRBJ2-7	TRBV7-2	14	NA	NA	CASSLVVRSVGQYF	TGTGCCAGCAGCTTAGTGGTCCGATCTGTGGGGCAGTACTTC
TRBJ2-3	TRBV9	16	TRBD2	NA	CASSSKTGGSTDTQYF	TGTGCCAGCAGCTCAAAAACGGGGGGGTCCACAGATACGCAGTATTTT
TRBJ2-7	TRBV12-3/TRBV12-4	14	TRBD1	many	CASSLRQGSYEQYF	TGTGCCAGCAGCCTAAGACAGGGCTCCTACGAGCAGTACTTC
TRBJ1-2	TRBV10-3	14	NA	few	CAISERSRGMSYAF	TGTGCCATCAGTGAACGGTCCAGGGGAATGAGCTACGCCTTC
TRBJ2-1	TRBV5-1	13	TRBD1	NA	CASSWTGSHEQFF	TGCGCCAGCAGCTGGACAGGGTCCCATGAGCAGTTCTTC
TRBJ2-4	TRBV7-9	18	NA	NA	CASSLFKRWGAEENIQYF	TGTGCCAGCAGCTTATTCAAACGATGGGGGGCGGAGGAAAACATTCAGTACTTC